A selection of T cell receptor beta chains follows, all from one sample in a study of breast tumors, draining lymph nodes, adjacent tissues. In TCRdb, the multiplex PCR reads were re-called with MiXCR into one record per CDR3 protein. This table has around 290,000 distinct CDR3 sequences, more than 30% appearing once. Sequences were obtained from axillary lymph node tissue. Receptors were obtained from a female donor with breast cancer. Some clones in this sample may be carry-over from other donors' samples. Both conserved end residues are part of each CDR3. The order of the fields is D gene, J gene, CDR3 length, clone size, V gene, CDR3 protein, CDR3 DNA. The D gene is left open where the match is weak. Expanded clones get a size class; other rows say once, few or many, or leave the size out.

d_call: NA
j_call: TRBJ1-2
cdr3_length: 15
clone_size: many
v_call: TRBV15
cdr3_aa: CATSREPKVQYGYTF
cdr3_nt: TGTGCCACCAGCAGAGAGCCGAAAGTCCAGTATGGCTACACCTTC

d_call: TRBD2
j_call: TRBJ2-7
cdr3_length: 16
clone_size: many
v_call: TRBV5-1
cdr3_aa: CASSLGVAGGPHEQYF
cdr3_nt: TGCGCCAGCAGCTTGGGGGTAGCGGGAGGGCCCCACGAGCAGTACTTC

d_call: NA
j_call: TRBJ2-1
cdr3_length: 12
clone_size: many
v_call: TRBV20-1
cdr3_aa: CSAREAVSEQFF
cdr3_nt: TGCAGTGCTAGGGAGGCGGTGAGTGAGCAGTTCTTC

d_call: TRBD1
j_call: TRBJ2-7
cdr3_length: 15
clone_size: NA
v_call: TRBV11-3
cdr3_aa: CASSYRAGGTYEQYF
cdr3_nt: TGTGCCAGCAGCTACCGGGCAGGGGGAACCTACGAGCAGTACTTC

d_call: TRBD2
j_call: TRBJ2-7
cdr3_length: 15
clone_size: many
v_call: TRBV20-1
cdr3_aa: CSARLAGGETREQYF
cdr3_nt: TGCAGTGCTAGATTAGCGGGAGGCGAGACTCGGGAGCAGTACTTC

d_call: NA
j_call: TRBJ1-6
cdr3_length: 14
clone_size: NA
v_call: TRBV7-8
cdr3_aa: CASSSAGIDSPLHF
cdr3_nt: TGTGCCAGCAGCTCGGCAGGGATAGATTCACCCCTCCACTTT

d_call: NA
j_call: TRBJ2-3
cdr3_length: 13
clone_size: NA
v_call: TRBV3-2
cdr3_aa: CGSSAGGVYTQYF
cdr3_nt: TGTGGCAGCAGCGCAGGTGGGGTATATACGCAGTATTTT

d_call: NA
j_call: TRBJ2-2
cdr3_length: 17
clone_size: many
v_call: TRBV7-8
cdr3_aa: CASSLRPGTVGTGELFF
cdr3_nt: TGTGCCAGCAGCTTACGACCTGGTACAGTAGGCACCGGGGAGCTGTTTTTT

d_call: NA
j_call: TRBJ1-1
cdr3_length: 13
clone_size: once
v_call: TRBV5-4
cdr3_aa: CASSLASRVEAFF
cdr3_nt: TGTGCCAGCAGCTTGGCCTCCAGGGTGGAAGCTTTCTTT

d_call: TRBD1
j_call: TRBJ1-4
cdr3_length: 14
clone_size: NA
v_call: TRBV18
cdr3_aa: CASSPYRDREKLFF
cdr3_nt: TGTGCCAGCTCACCTTACAGGGACAGGGAAAAACTGTTTTTT

d_call: NA
j_call: TRBJ1-5
cdr3_length: 15
clone_size: many
v_call: TRBV10-3
cdr3_aa: CAISESGGGNQPQHF
cdr3_nt: TGTGCCATCAGTGAGTCGGGGGGCGGCAATCAGCCCCAGCATTTT

d_call: NA
j_call: TRBJ2-7
cdr3_length: 13
clone_size: many
v_call: TRBV30
cdr3_aa: CAWSGPGRGEQYF
cdr3_nt: TGTGCCTGGAGCGGTCCGGGAAGGGGCGAGCAGTACTTC

d_call: TRBD2
j_call: TRBJ2-1
cdr3_length: 16
clone_size: NA
v_call: TRBV6-5
cdr3_aa: CASSYLLAVGGNEQFF
cdr3_nt: TGTGCCAGCAGTTACCTACTAGCGGTAGGCGGCAATGAGCAGTTCTTC

d_call: NA
j_call: TRBJ2-1
cdr3_length: 11
clone_size: many
v_call: TRBV7-2
cdr3_aa: CASSRRLEQFF
cdr3_nt: TGTGCCAGCAGCCGGCGGTTGGAGCAGTTCTTC

d_call: NA
j_call: TRBJ2-3
cdr3_length: 15
clone_size: NA
v_call: TRBV28
cdr3_aa: CASSLGAASTDTQYF
cdr3_nt: TGTGCCAGCAGTTTAGGGGCCGCTAGCACAGATACGCAGTATTTT

d_call: NA
j_call: TRBJ2-7
cdr3_length: 14
clone_size: NA
v_call: TRBV20-1
cdr3_aa: CSALRAGNTSEQYF
cdr3_nt: TGCAGTGCTCTTCGGGCGGGAAATACCTCCGAGCAGTACTTC

d_call: NA
j_call: TRBJ2-1
cdr3_length: 14
clone_size: NA
v_call: TRBV11-3
cdr3_aa: CASSPPGTNNEQFF
cdr3_nt: TGTGCCAGCAGCCCACCCGGGACAAACAATGAGCAGTTCTTC

d_call: NA
j_call: TRBJ2-7
cdr3_length: 14
clone_size: many
v_call: TRBV2
cdr3_aa: CASRQGGYSYEQYF
cdr3_nt: TGTGCCAGCAGACAGGGGGGGTACTCCTACGAGCAGTACTTC

d_call: TRBD1
j_call: TRBJ2-2
cdr3_length: 15
clone_size: many
v_call: TRBV6-1
cdr3_aa: CASSERGRDTGELFF
cdr3_nt: TGTGCCAGCAGTGAGAGGGGGCGGGACACCGGGGAGCTGTTTTTT

d_call: TRBD2
j_call: TRBJ2-7
cdr3_length: 14
clone_size: many
v_call: TRBV2
cdr3_aa: CASSDGRASYEQYF
cdr3_nt: TGTGCCAGCAGTGATGGGAGGGCCTCCTACGAGCAGTACTTC

d_call: TRBD2
j_call: TRBJ2-7
cdr3_length: 16
clone_size: few
v_call: TRBV6-2/TRBV6-3
cdr3_aa: CASSSTSSGRPYEQYF
cdr3_nt: TGTGCCAGCAGCTCGACCTCTAGCGGTCGACCCTACGAGCAGTACTTC

d_call: TRBD2
j_call: TRBJ2-3
cdr3_length: 17
clone_size: NA
v_call: TRBV9
cdr3_aa: CASSVAVSGSSYNEQYF
cdr3_nt: TGTGCCAGCAGCGTAGCGGTTAGCGGGAGCTCCTACAATGAGCAGTATTTT

d_call: NA
j_call: TRBJ1-2
cdr3_length: 11
clone_size: many
v_call: TRBV2
cdr3_aa: CASRQGWGYTF
cdr3_nt: TGTGCCAGCAGGCAGGGCTGGGGCTACACCTTC

d_call: TRBD1
j_call: TRBJ1-1
cdr3_length: 17
clone_size: NA
v_call: TRBV15
cdr3_aa: CATSRGGRGIRDTEAFF
cdr3_nt: TGTGCCACCAGCAGAGGAGGCAGGGGGATTCGGGACACTGAAGCTTTCTTT